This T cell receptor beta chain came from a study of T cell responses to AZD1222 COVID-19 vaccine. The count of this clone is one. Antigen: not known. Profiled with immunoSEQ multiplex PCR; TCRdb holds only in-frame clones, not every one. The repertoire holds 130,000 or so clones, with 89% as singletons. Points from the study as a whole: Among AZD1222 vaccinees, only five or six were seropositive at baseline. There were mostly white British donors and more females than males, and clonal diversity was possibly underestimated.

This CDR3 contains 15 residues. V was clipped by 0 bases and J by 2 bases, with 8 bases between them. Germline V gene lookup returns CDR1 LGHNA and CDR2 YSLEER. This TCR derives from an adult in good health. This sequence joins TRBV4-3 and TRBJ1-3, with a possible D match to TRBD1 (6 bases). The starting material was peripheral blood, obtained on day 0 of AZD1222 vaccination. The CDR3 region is CASSQDAGAGNTIYF. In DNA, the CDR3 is TGCGCCAGCAGCCAAGACGCAGGGGCTGGAAACACCATATATTTT.